The text below deals with one T cell receptor beta chain. What this receptor recognizes is not known. Per-base quality was not reported, and no clone a single base away is much larger than it. Expansion of CD8+CD57+ cells had been shown by flow cytometry in the patients chosen for sequencing. Severe acquired aplastic anemia was diagnosed in all patients according to International Study of Aplastic Anemia and Agranulocytosis and Camitta criteria. No patient had received any therapy when blood was sampled. The study deep-sequenced TCR repertoires of sorted CD4+ and CD8+ blood T cells from severe aplastic anemia patients and healthy subjects. Patients were enrolled under clinicaltrials.gov protocols 00001620, 01623167, 00001397, 00071045, 00081523 and 00961064 in the USA. Ficoll-Paque density gradient centrifugation was used to isolate peripheral blood mononuclear cells. Before DNA extraction, CD4+ and CD8+ T cells were sorted by FACS or by magnetic beads.

This sample stems from a study of CD8+CD57+ T cells in acquired aplastic anemia (dated by TCRdb to the late 2010s). Regarding the research as a whole: DNA extracted from sorted CD4+ and CD8+ cells had a mean of around 3 ug, with a range of roughly 0.18 to 27.4 ug. A CD8+CD57+ expansion meant a frequency higher than the mean frequency seen in healthy subjects. Study-level results and caveats: Roughly 29 CD8+ CDR3 sequences were found in both patients and controls but appeared to be highly expressed in patients and within the immunodominant clones of the patients. CD8+ Simpson's diversity did not differ significantly between patients and healthy controls (P=0.060).

TCR beta VDJ combination and CDR3 sequence profiling used genomic DNA as the template. An Illumina HiSeq 2000 was the platform used for TCR repertoire sequencing. Turning to the authors' computational methods: Repertoires were assessed using TRBV/TRBJ rearrangement plots, CDR3 size and DJ length profiles, and Simpson's diversity index. The most abundant DNA sequence in the deep sequencing data was taken as the immunodominant clone. CDR3 amino acid sequences were checked for sharing between subjects and were compared against published repertoires and the VDJdb database. TCRdb ran its own pipeline on the public reads, namely fastp trimming at Q25 and MiXCR clone calling, and kept in-frame beta chains. Merged by CDR3 protein, the rows form single entries marked with the most common genes and DNA. It is TCRdb's table, rather than the study itself, that gives the V and J calls and clone size. The sample table records some 170,000 distinct CDR3 sequences; 70% to 80% of these occur just once. Around 45% of the sample belongs to the ten largest clones.

Reading the germline V gene (reference sequence) gives CDR1 SEHNR and CDR2 FQNEAQ. The junction carries 13 bases between V and J, which are trimmed by 0 bases and 7 bases respectively. The CDR3 contains 14 residues, cysteine and phenylalanine counted. Only the CDR3 DNA is retained, 42 bases long and in frame from the first base. The sequence was collected from a human donor with aplastic anemia. Sequencing was carried out using sorted CD4+, CD8+, or CD8+CD57+ T cells (not recorded which) from PBMCs. The V and J segments used are TRBV7-9 and TRBJ2-7; the D gene may be TRBD1 or TRBD2, since each aligns over 5 bases. The CDR3 reads as follows: CASSLARGTQEQYF. In nucleotide form, the sequence is TGTGCCAGCAGCTTAGCAAGAGGGACGCAGGAGCAGTACTTC. Beyond the CDR3, the reference TRBV7-9 and TRBJ2-7 genes provide the residues; the full variable domain reads: DTGVSQNPRHKITKRGQNVTFRCDPISEHNRLYWYRQTLGQGPEFLTYFQNEAQLEKSRLLSDRFSAERPKGSFSTLEIQRTEQGDSAMYLCASSLARGTQEQYFGPGTRLTVT.